The 18 T cell receptor beta chains reported below all come from one sample, sequenced in a study of PD-1 blockade in mismatch repair-deficient tumors. Produced via immunoSEQ multiplex PCR; TCRdb's table is partial and in-frame only. The sample shows 50,000 to 75,000 clones, approximately 89% of them seen only once. Sequencing used peripheral blood, obtained 52 weeks after starting pembrolizumab. The receptor set was obtained from an adult with mismatch repair-deficient cancer.

This rearrangement joins TRBV29-1 to TRBJ1-1, with D perhaps TRBD1 (6 bases). The CDR3 length is 15 residues. Deletions cut 7 bases from V and 0 bases from J, with 18 bases between. CDR1 and CDR2 from the germline V gene are SQVTM and ANQGSEA. CDR3 in amino acids: CSGQGFGVLNTEAFF. In DNA, the CDR3 is TGCAGCGGGCAGGGGTTTGGGGTTTTGAACACTGAAGCTTTCTTT.

CDR3: CASSLYGSGGIEKLFF. The CDR3 coding sequence is TGTGCCAGCAGCTTATATGGGTCAGGGGGAATTGAAAAACTGTTTTTT. The chain is built from TRBV7-8 and TRBJ1-4; 7 nucleotides line up with TRBD1. The length of the CDR3 is 16 residues. Germline values: CDR1 SGHVS, CDR2 FQNEAQ. V lost 2 bases to trimming and J lost 7 bases; unmatched junction nucleotides: 10. Variable domain in full (rest from reference TRBV7-8 and TRBJ1-4): GAGVSQSPRYKVAKRGQDVALRCDPISGHVSLFWYQQALGQGPEFLTYFQNEAQLDKSGLPSDRFFAERPEGSVSTLKIQRTQQEDSAVYLCASSLYGSGGIEKLFFGSGTQLSVL.

The chain has TRBV28 and TRBJ2-1; no firm D call. Germline V gene sequence: CDR1 MDHEN, CDR2 SYDVKM. CDR3 size: 11 residues. Deletions cut 3 bases from V and 6 bases from J, with 3 bases between. Here the CDR3 reads CASSFPNEQFF. CDR3 coding DNA: TGTGCCAGCAGTTTCCCCAATGAGCAGTTCTTC.

The V call is TRBV7-9, the J call TRBJ2-7; D tentatively reads TRBD1 or TRBD2 (5 bases each). The CDR3 consists of 12 residues. The V end was cut by 0 bases, the J end by 6 bases, with 6 bases between. Germline values: CDR1 SEHNR, CDR2 FQNEAQ (reference sequence). The CDR3 is CASSLAGTEQYF. In nucleotides, the CDR3 is TGTGCCAGCAGCTTAGCGGGGACCGAGCAGTACTTC.

V is TRBV19 and J is TRBJ2-1; the D gene is possibly TRBD2 (7 bases). Germline lookup yields CDR1 LNHDA and CDR2 SQIVND (reference sequence). Trimming cost V 3 bases and J 3 bases, with 15 bases left between them. The CDR3 totals 16 residues. CDR3 sequence: CASSISGRGNYNEQFF. The CDR3 DNA is TGTGCCAGTAGTATCTCGGGGAGGGGGAACTACAATGAGCAGTTCTTC.

This clone was observed a single time. The chain carries TRBV11-3 and TRBJ1-4; the match to TRBD1 covers 9 bases. The CDR3 consists of 16 residues. V shed 1 base and J 5 bases; nucleotides not matched to a gene: 5. Germline values: CDR1 SGHNT, CDR2 YENEEA. The CDR3 region has the DNA TGTGCCAGCAGCTTAGCCCCGGGACAGGGAAATGAAAAACTGTTTTTT. Amino acid sequence: CASSLAPGQGNEKLFF.

The genes are TRBV5-1 and TRBJ2-3; weak D call: TRBD1 (7 bases). There are 15 residues in the CDR3. Germline V gene sequence: CDR1 SGHRS, CDR2 YFSETQ. Trimming took 0 bases from V and 5 from J, leaving 13 bases between them. This CDR3 is CASSLGRDRKDTQYF. For the CDR3, the DNA is TGCGCCAGCAGCTTGGGGAGGGACAGAAAAGATACGCAGTATTTT. Full variable domain (rest looked up from reference TRBV5-1 and TRBJ2-3): KAGVTQTPRYLIKTRGQQVTLSCSPISGHRSVSWYQQTPGQGLQFLFEYFSETQRNKGNFPGRFSGRQFSNSRSEMNVSTLELGDSALYLCASSLGRDRKDTQYFGPGTRLTVL.

The J gene is TRBJ2-7, the V gene TRBV4-1; a possible D gene is TRBD1 (5 bases). The CDR3 runs to 15 residues. Germline loops: CDR1 MGHRA, CDR2 YSYEKL. V was trimmed by 0 bases and J by 3 bases, leaving 12 bases between them. CDR3 DNA sequence: TGCGCCAGCAGCCAAGATGCACCAAGGGGCTACGAGCAGTACTTC. Translating gives CASSQDAPRGYEQYF.

The chain uses TRBV5-1 and TRBJ2-2; D is unclear. V lost 5 bases and J 4 bases, leaving 12 bases between the germline ends. The CDR3 extends over 14 amino acids. The germline V gene encodes CDR1 SGHRS and CDR2 YFSETQ. The CDR3 sequence: CASSDLSSTGELFF. The CDR3, as DNA: TGCGCCAGCAGTGATCTCTCTTCCACCGGGGAGCTGTTTTTT.

CDR3 DNA sequence: TGTGCCAGCAGTTTATCGGGACCGCATTACGAGCAGTACTTC. This gives the protein CASSLSGPHYEQYF. The J gene is TRBJ2-7, the V gene TRBV27, with D perhaps being TRBD1 or TRBD2 (5 bases each). The germline gives CDR1 MNHEY, CDR2 SMNVEV (reference sequence). CDR3 length: 14 amino acids. The germline V and J ends were trimmed by 0 bases and 4 bases, with 10 bases remaining between them.

The chain recombines TRBV13 with TRBJ2-5; 12 bases line up with TRBD2. The CDR3 is 16 amino acids. Unmatched junction bases numbered 5, after V lost 4 bases and J lost 2 bases. Looked up from germline, CDR1 is PRHDT and CDR2 is FYEKMQ (reference sequence). This chain's CDR3 is CASSSGLAGGQETQYF. The CDR3 DNA is TGTGCCAGCAGCTCTGGTCTAGCGGGAGGGCAAGAGACCCAGTACTTC.

The chain couples TRBV4-1 to TRBJ2-3, with TRBD1 as a possible D gene (5 bases). V shed 6 bases and J shed 0 bases, with 16 bases lying between them. The CDR3 length is 16 residues. CDR1 is MGHRA, CDR2 YSYEKL, per germline. The CDR3 loop is CASRPEGATSTDTQYF. In DNA form, the CDR3 reads TGCGCCAGCAGACCGGAAGGGGCCACTAGCACAGATACGCAGTATTTT.

The gene calls are TRBV30 and TRBJ2-7; 9 bases fit TRBD2. J was trimmed by 2 bases and V by 4 bases; bases with no gene match: 21. Germline V gene data show CDR1 as GTSNPN and CDR2 as SVGIG (reference sequence). The CDR3 consists of 19 residues. CDR3 nucleotide sequence: TGTGCCTGGATGGTGCGGTCTAATGGGGCTAGCGGGAAAGCCTACGAGCAGTACTTC. This sequence encodes CAWMVRSNGASGKAYEQYF.

This chain joins TRBV19 and TRBJ2-7; 8 bases align to TRBD2. Losses at the gene ends were 1 base for V and 3 bases for J; bases not matched to a gene: 2. Germline loops: CDR1 LNHDA, CDR2 SQIVND (reference sequence). The CDR3 is made up of 14 amino acids. CDR3 DNA sequence: TGTGCCAGTAGTATAGCAGCGGGAGACTACGAGCAGTACTTC. Its translation: CASSIAAGDYEQYF.

The V gene is TRBV6-5, the J gene TRBJ1-4; D might be TRBD1 (5 bases). Trimming left V 4 bases short and J 7 bases short, with 19 bases between. In germline, CDR1 is MNHEY, CDR2 SVGAGI. The CDR3 extends over 16 amino acids. The CDR3 coding sequence is TGTGCCAGCAGTTTAGGGGCTGCCCCTTGGGGTGAAAAACTGTTTTTT. Translation: CASSLGAAPWGEKLFF.

The J gene is TRBJ2-7, the V gene TRBV7-6, with 8 bases matching TRBD2. The CDR3 length is 17 residues. V was clipped by 1 base and J by 3 bases; unmatched bases: 11. Germline V gives CDR1 SGHVS, CDR2 FNYEAQ. The CDR3 region is CASSLVGEREGIYEQYF. The DNA of the CDR3 is TGTGCCAGCAGCTTAGTTGGCGAACGGGAGGGAATCTACGAGCAGTACTTC.

A single count supports this clone. The chain recombines TRBV28 with TRBJ1-2; 10 bases map to TRBD1. This CDR3 contains 17 residues. V was clipped by 5 bases and J by 1 base; unmatched bases: 10. Germline V CDR1 and CDR2: MDHEN, SYDVKM. CDR3 sequence (DNA): TGTGCCAGCAGTGGGCCGGGACAGGGGACACTTAACTATGGCTACACCTTC. Protein: CASSGPGQGTLNYGYTF.

This clone has a single count. This sequence joins TRBV2 and TRBJ2-5; D gene uncertain. The CDR3 totals 13 residues. The V end was cut by 3 bases, the J end by 4 bases, with 9 bases between. Germline CDR1 reads SNHLY; CDR2 reads FYNNEI. In DNA, the CDR3 is TGTGCCAGCAGTGATGGGGTTGGAGAGACCCAGTACTTC. It codes for CASSDGVGETQYF.